The 29 T cell receptor beta chains below were found in one sample sequenced in a study of OX40 agonist ivuxolimab in advanced cancers. Sequencing used immunoSEQ multiplex PCR; TCRdb keeps in-frame clones, though not all of them. The profile shows some 73,000 clones, around 90% of them singletons. Source: CD4+ or CD8+ T cells sorted from blood, taken in a trial of the OX40 agonist ivuxolimab. All receptors derive from an adult with an advanced solid tumor such as melanoma, head and neck, liver or kidney cancer.

The V call is TRBV4-1, the J call TRBJ1-1; D remains unclear. V shed 4 bases and J shed 4 bases, with 16 bases lying between them. Germline V gene data show CDR1 as MGHRA and CDR2 as YSYEKL. The CDR3 spans 15 residues. Here the CDR3 reads CASSPLNIPGTEAFF. The CDR3, as DNA: TGCGCCAGCAGCCCGCTCAACATCCCTGGCACTGAAGCTTTCTTT.

The chain has TRBV30 and TRBJ1-2; 9 bases match TRBD1. The CDR3 is 15 residues long. The V gene end was trimmed by 3 bases and the J gene end by 7 bases; junction bases not matched to a gene: 12. Germline CDR1 GTSNPN, CDR2 SVGIG (reference sequence). CDR3 region: CAWSPGQGSICGYTF. CDR3 bases: TGTGCCTGGAGCCCGGGACAGGGATCGATCTGTGGCTACACCTTC.

This clone was found once. This chain uses TRBV5-1 with TRBJ2-1, with 11 bases fitting TRBD2. This CDR3 is 15 amino acids long. Unmatched junction bases numbered 5, after V lost 0 bases and J lost 9 bases. The germline V gene encodes CDR1 SGHRS and CDR2 YFSETQ. The CDR3 nucleotides are TGCGCCAGCAGCTTGGAAACTAGCGGGAGAGTTGAGCAGTTCTTC. Residues: CASSLETSGRVEQFF.

The rearrangement links TRBV7-2 to TRBJ2-3, with 7 bases lining up with TRBD2. Germline values: CDR1 SGHTA, CDR2 FQGNSA. The CDR3 consists of 14 residues. V was pared by 3 bases and J by 4 bases, with 4 bases of the junction left unmatched. The DNA for the CDR3 is TGTGCCAGCAGCTTTACGCGGGGGTCAGATACGCAGTATTTT. Protein: CASSFTRGSDTQYF.

V is TRBV7-6 and J is TRBJ2-5; tentative D call: TRBD2 (5 bases). This CDR3 has 15 amino acids. The germline CDR1 and CDR2 sequences are SGHVS and FNYEAQ. V was cut by 1 base and J by 4 bases, with 13 bases left in between. CDR3 sequence: CASSLGPTRGETQYF. The CDR3 DNA sequence: TGTGCCAGCAGCTTAGGCCCCACTAGAGGAGAGACCCAGTACTTC. Full variable domain (rest looked up from reference TRBV7-6 and TRBJ2-5): GAGVSQSPRYKVTKRGQDVALRCDPISGHVSLYWYRQALGQGPEFLTYFNYEAQQDKSGLPNDRFSAERPEGSISTLTIQRTEQRDSAMYRCASSLGPTRGETQYFGPGTRLLVL.

V gene TRBV5-1 combines with J gene TRBJ1-5; perhaps TRBD1 as D (6 bases). Trimming took off 0 bases at V and 4 bases at J, with 11 bases between the two ends. The CDR3 contains 15 residues. Germline lookup yields CDR1 SGHRS and CDR2 YFSETQ. The CDR3 DNA follows: TGCGCCAGCAGCTTGGCAGGGGCGGGAAATCAGCCCCAGCATTTT. Protein sequence: CASSLAGAGNQPQHF.

This rearrangement joins TRBV7-8 to TRBJ1-3; D may be TRBD1 (6 bases). The V gene lost 8 bases and the J gene lost 0 bases, with 8 bases spanning the gap. The germline CDR1 and CDR2 sequences are SGHVS and FQNEAQ. This CDR3 contains 13 residues. The CDR3 reads CASGGSSGNTIYF. The DNA of the CDR3 is TGTGCCAGCGGGGGCAGCTCTGGAAACACCATATATTTT.

The chain couples TRBV5-8 to TRBJ2-3, with 8 bases lining up with TRBD2. The CDR3 extends over 17 amino acids. The germline gives CDR1 SGHTS, CDR2 YDEGEE. The trim removed 0 bases at V and 2 bases at J, leaving 8 bases unmatched. Written as DNA, the CDR3 is TGTGCCAGCAGCTTGGCCTGGGCGGGGGGTAACACAGATACGCAGTATTTT. This gives the protein CASSLAWAGGNTDTQYF.

Only a few counts were recorded for this clone. The chain is built from TRBV29-1 and TRBJ2-7, with 9 positions matching TRBD1. Germline CDR1 is SQVTM and CDR2 is ANQGSEA. The V and J ends lost 3 bases and 8 bases, in that order; junction bases with no gene match: 11. This CDR3 comprises 14 residues. As DNA, the CDR3 is TGCAGCGTTGAGGGACAGGGTTATGGGGAAAAGCAGTACTTC. This codes for CSVEGQGYGEKQYF.

The chain recombines TRBV9 with TRBJ2-3, with D possibly matching TRBD2 (5 bases). Germline values: CDR1 SGDLS, CDR2 YYNGEE. The ends were cut back, 4 bases at V and 4 bases at J, with 16 bases in the middle. The CDR3 loop spans 15 amino acids. The CDR3 sequence is CASSSRQRAPDTQYF. In DNA form, the CDR3 reads TGTGCCAGCAGCTCCCGGCAGAGGGCGCCAGATACGCAGTATTTT.

This chain links TRBV11-2 with TRBJ1-1; TRBD1 might be the D (6 bases). Trimming removed 3 bases at V and 4 bases at J, with 9 bases between. Germline CDR1 SGHAT, CDR2 FQNNGV. The CDR3 runs to 13 residues. CDR3 in amino acids: CASSFTGRTEAFF. The DNA for the CDR3 is TGTGCCAGCAGCTTTACAGGGCGCACTGAAGCTTTCTTT. Filled out from reference TRBV11-2 and TRBJ1-1, the complete variable domain reads EAGVAQSPRYKIIEKRQSVAFWCNPISGHATLYWYQQILGQGPKLLIQFQNNGVVDDSQLPKDRFSAERLKGVDSTLKIQPAKLEDSAVYLCASSFTGRTEAFFGQGTRLTVV.

V usage is TRBV5-6 and J usage is TRBJ2-5; 7 positions agree with TRBD2. Germline V CDR1 and CDR2: SGHDT, YYEEEE. With 4 bases clipped from V and 1 base from J, the junction kept 7 bases outside the gene matches. This CDR3 region has 15 residues. Written as DNA, the CDR3 is TGTGCCAGCAGCCCCGGGGGGACTTTCCAAGAGACCCAGTACTTC. This translates into CASSPGGTFQETQYF. Variable domain in full (rest from reference TRBV5-6 and TRBJ2-5): DAGVTQSPTHLIKTRGQQVTLRCSPKSGHDTVSWYQQALGQGPQFIFQYYEEEERQRGNFPDRFSGHQFPNYSSELNVNALLLGDSALYLCASSPGGTFQETQYFGPGTRLLVL.

The rearrangement uses TRBV9 and TRBJ2-2; D ambiguous. The V gene's germline CDR1 is SGDLS and CDR2 YYNGEE. The CDR3 loop spans 13 amino acids. V gave up 1 base and J gave up 5 bases, with 6 bases separating them. CDR3 nucleotides: TGTGCCAGCAGCGTAACTATAACCGGGGAGCTGTTTTTT. Translating gives CASSVTITGELFF.

The CDR3 reads CASSPGGTYNSPLHF. As DNA, the CDR3 is TGTGCCAGCAGCCCAGGGGGAACCTATAATTCACCCCTCCACTTT. The gene calls are TRBV27 and TRBJ1-6; 7 positions match TRBD1. Germline CDR1 reads MNHEY; CDR2 reads SMNVEV (reference sequence). Losses at the gene ends were 6 bases for V and 2 bases for J; bases not matched to a gene: 4. This CDR3 is built from 15 residues.

This clone was found a few times. The chain employs TRBV19 and TRBJ1-3, with 9 positions matching TRBD1. V lost 6 bases, J lost 0 bases, and 3 bases stayed unmatched. The germline CDR1 and CDR2 sequences are LNHDA and SQIVND (reference sequence). CDR3 length: 15 residues. CDR3 nucleotides: TGTGCCAGTAGGGACAGGGGTAACTCTGGAAACACCATATATTTT. Its protein is CASRDRGNSGNTIYF.

The chain couples TRBV5-1 to TRBJ2-7; 9 nucleotides align to TRBD1. CDR3 length: 13 amino acids. Germline values: CDR1 SGHRS, CDR2 YFSETQ. Trimming at V came to 4 bases and at J to 5 bases, leaving 4 bases not matched to a gene. The DNA for the CDR3 is TGCGCCAGCAGCCTGGACAGGGGCCACGAGCAGTACTTC. It yields the protein CASSLDRGHEQYF.

The chain employs TRBV5-1 and TRBJ2-7; tentatively, D is TRBD1 or TRBD2 (5 bases each). This CDR3 is built from 14 residues. V lost 0 bases to trimming and J lost 7 bases, with 14 bases between them. CDR1 and CDR2 from the germline V gene are SGHRS and YFSETQ. The CDR3 here is CASSLASGGWEQYF. DNA of the CDR3: TGCGCCAGCAGCTTGGCGAGTGGGGGTTGGGAGCAGTACTTC. The entire variable domain, with the rest obtained from reference TRBV5-1 and TRBJ2-7, is as follows: KAGVTQTPRYLIKTRGQQVTLSCSPISGHRSVSWYQQTPGQGLQFLFEYFSETQRNKGNFPGRFSGRQFSNSRSEMNVSTLELGDSALYLCASSLASGGWEQYFGPGTRLTVT.

The chain links TRBV28 to TRBJ2-1; either TRBD1 or TRBD2 may supply D (5 bases each). The CDR3 consists of 13 residues. Trimming cost V 7 bases and J 6 bases, with 13 bases left between them. The germline V gene has CDR1 MDHEN and CDR2 SYDVKM. CDR3 protein: CASTEGLSNEQFF. In nucleotides, the CDR3 is TGTGCCAGCACTGAGGGGCTGAGCAATGAGCAGTTCTTC.

J is TRBJ2-1 and V is TRBV19; TRBD2 matches at 10 bases. V shed 7 bases, J shed 4 bases, and the junction held 4 bases outside the gene matches. The germline CDR1 and CDR2 sequences are LNHDA and SQIVND (reference sequence). The CDR3 is 14 amino acids. As DNA, the CDR3 is TGTGCCAGTACCCTAGCGGGAGCGTACAATGAGCAGTTCTTC. This encodes CASTLAGAYNEQFF.

This chain links TRBV19 with TRBJ1-5; the D gene is possibly TRBD1 (5 bases). The CDR3 loop spans 14 amino acids. The germline V gene encodes CDR1 LNHDA and CDR2 SQIVND (reference sequence). Trimming took 6 bases from V and 7 from J, leaving 16 bases between them. DNA for the CDR3: TGTGCCAGTAGGTTGATCGGGCGGGACCAGCCCCAGCATTTT. Its protein is CASRLIGRDQPQHF.

This chain uses TRBV2 with TRBJ2-5, with D possibly matching TRBD1 (6 bases). The germline CDR1 and CDR2 sequences are SNHLY and FYNNEI. CDR3 length equals 14 residues. Deletions cut 10 bases from V and 1 base from J, with 16 bases between. CDR3 region: CANYISDSQETQYF. The CDR3 nucleotides read TGTGCCAACTATATTTCGGACAGCCAAGAGACCCAGTACTTC.

The chain has TRBV9 and TRBJ2-2, with D tentatively TRBD1 or TRBD2 (5 bases each). The germline V gene encodes CDR1 SGDLS and CDR2 YYNGEE. This CDR3 has 16 residues. Trimming removed 0 bases from V and 4 bases from J, with 13 bases in between. The CDR3 sequence: CASSVATGPATGELFF. The DNA of the CDR3 is TGTGCCAGCAGCGTAGCTACGGGACCCGCCACCGGGGAGCTGTTTTTT.

The chain combines TRBV15 with TRBJ2-7; possible D gene TRBD2, 5 bases. This CDR3 spans 15 amino acids. V lost 0 bases to trimming and J lost 3 bases, with 12 bases between them. Germline CDR1 is LNHNV and CDR2 is YYDKDF (reference sequence). CDR3 bases: TGTGCCACCAGCAGAGATATGACTCGGGGCTACGAGCAGTACTTC. Translation: CATSRDMTRGYEQYF. Looking up the rest from reference TRBV15 and TRBJ2-7 gives the full variable domain: DAMVIQNPRYQVTQFGKPVTLSCSQTLNHNVMYWYQQKSSQAPKLLFHYYDKDFNNEADTPDNFQSRRPNTSFCFLDIRSPGLGDTAMYLCATSRDMTRGYEQYFGPGTRLTVT.

V usage is TRBV5-1 and J usage is TRBJ1-1; D is undetermined. The CDR3 is 14 amino acids. V was cut by 0 bases and J by 4 bases, with 10 bases left in between. Germline CDR1 SGHRS, CDR2 YFSETQ. CDR3 residues: CASSLVSRSTEAFF. CDR3 DNA: TGCGCCAGCAGCTTGGTTTCTCGGAGCACTGAAGCTTTCTTT. Supplemented by reference TRBV5-1 and TRBJ1-1, the full variable domain reads KAGVTQTPRYLIKTRGQQVTLSCSPISGHRSVSWYQQTPGQGLQFLFEYFSETQRNKGNFPGRFSGRQFSNSRSEMNVSTLELGDSALYLCASSLVSRSTEAFFGQGTRLTVV.

The chain couples TRBV7-2 to TRBJ2-7, with D possibly being TRBD1 (6 bases). This CDR3 region has 15 residues. Germline V gene lookup returns CDR1 SGHTA and CDR2 FQGNSA. V was shortened by 4 bases and J by 6 bases, with 19 bases between the two germline ends. CDR3 amino acids: CASSYSRDKFSEQYF. DNA for the CDR3: TGTGCCAGCAGCTACTCTCGGGACAAGTTCTCCGAGCAGTACTTC.

The CDR3 DNA reads TGTGCCAGCAGTTTTGGCAGGGGGGGCTCCTACGAGCAGTACTTC. Its translation: CASSFGRGGSYEQYF. The chain recombines TRBV28 with TRBJ2-7, with D perhaps being TRBD1 or TRBD2 (7 bases each). Trimming left V 3 bases short and J 0 bases short, with 12 bases between. This CDR3 has 15 residues. In germline, CDR1 is MDHEN, CDR2 SYDVKM. The whole variable domain, remainder taken from reference TRBV28 and TRBJ2-7, is DVKVTQSSRYLVKRTGEKVFLECVQDMDHENMFWYRQDPGLGLRLIYFSYDVKMKEKGDIPEGYSVSREKKERFSLILESASTNQTSMYLCASSFGRGGSYEQYFGPGTRLTVT.

The chain employs TRBV10-3 and TRBJ2-5; 7 bases match TRBD2. CDR3 length: 13 amino acids. Germline V gives CDR1 ENHRY, CDR2 SYGVKD. V dropped 7 bases and J dropped 5; count of bases not matched to a gene: 7. The CDR3 protein is CAIKSGEEETQYF. The CDR3 DNA is TGTGCCATCAAAAGCGGGGAGGAGGAGACCCAGTACTTC.

The chain is built from TRBV6-6 and TRBJ2-7; D perhaps matches TRBD2 (6 bases). This CDR3 has 15 residues. V dropped 2 bases and J dropped 0 bases, with 11 bases sitting between them. Germline V gives CDR1 MNHNY, CDR2 SVGAGI (reference sequence). CDR3 region: CASSYQPGLSYEQYF. CDR3 DNA: TGTGCCAGCAGTTACCAACCGGGACTCTCCTACGAGCAGTACTTC.

This chain links TRBV6-5 with TRBJ2-6; a weak D match, TRBD1 (5 bases). V was cut by 5 bases and J by 2 bases, with 10 bases left in between. From germline, CDR1 is MNHEY and CDR2 SVGAGI. The CDR3 covers 15 residues. This CDR3 is CASSTAQAGANVLTF. Written as DNA, the CDR3 is TGTGCCAGCAGTACGGCACAGGCTGGGGCCAACGTCCTGACTTTC.